These 6 T cell receptor beta chains originate from one sample sequenced in a study of shared clonotypes between healthy human individuals. The method was immunoSEQ multiplex PCR; TCRdb's version includes in-frame clones alone and lacks a portion of them. The profile covers about 2.3 million clones, with 85% to 95% appearing a single time and 0.37% taken by the ten largest. Sequencing used naive CD4+ T cells from PBMCs. Subset defined: CD45RA+ positively selected. These TCRs come from a man between 18 and 35 years old in good health. Some clones in this sample may be carry-over from other donors' samples.

The sample holds one count of this clone. This chain joins TRBV5-1 and TRBJ2-2; either TRBD1 or TRBD2 may supply D (6 bases each). Germline V lookup: CDR1 SGHRS, CDR2 YFSETQ. The CDR3 loop spans 14 amino acids. V gave up 1 base and J gave up 6 bases, with 10 bases separating them. CDR3 nucleotide sequence: TGCGCCAGCAGCTTGTCGGAGGGGGCCGGGGAGCTGTTTTTT. Protein sequence: CASSLSEGAGELFF.

The rearrangement joins TRBV11-2 to TRBJ1-2; perhaps TRBD1 as D (6 bases). CDR1 and CDR2 from the germline V gene are SGHAT and FQNNGV. Trimming took 7 bases from V and 6 from J, leaving 12 bases between them. The CDR3 runs 12 residues. The CDR3 DNA follows: TGTGCCAGCACCGAGGGGGTGGATGGCTACACCTTC. Translating it yields CASTEGVDGYTF.

The gene calls are TRBV5-5 and TRBJ2-7; D unresolved. Germline CDR1 is SGHKS and CDR2 is YYEKEE (reference sequence). Deletions cut 4 bases from V and 0 bases from J, with 14 bases between. CDR3 length: 15 residues. CDR3: CASSPVRLSSYEQYF. In nucleotides, the CDR3 is TGTGCCAGCAGCCCGGTCAGGCTTAGCTCCTACGAGCAGTACTTC.

The chain recombines TRBV7-6 with TRBJ2-3; D is ambiguous. Germline V gene data show CDR1 as SGHVS and CDR2 as FNYEAQ. The V and J ends lost 0 bases and 4 bases respectively, with 5 bases between them. This CDR3 has 13 residues. This CDR3 reads CASSLARPDTQYF. The CDR3 nucleotides are TGTGCCAGCAGCTTAGCGAGGCCAGATACGCAGTATTTT.

The sample holds one count of this clone. The chain employs TRBV5-1 and TRBJ1-2; 8 bases agree with TRBD1. Trimming cost V 3 bases and J 3 bases; bases outside gene matches: 4. From germline, CDR1 is SGHRS and CDR2 YFSETQ. There are 14 residues in the CDR3. The CDR3 bases are TGCGCCAGCAGCTCCTACAGGGGGGACTATGGCTACACCTTC. This sequence encodes CASSSYRGDYGYTF. The full variable domain, in which reference TRBV5-1 and TRBJ1-2 provide the parts outside the CDR3, is KAGVTQTPRYLIKTRGQQVTLSCSPISGHRSVSWYQQTPGQGLQFLFEYFSETQRNKGNFPGRFSGRQFSNSRSEMNVSTLELGDSALYLCASSSYRGDYGYTFGSGTRLTVV.

The DNA for the CDR3 is TGTGCCATCAGTGATGATTTCTCTGGAAACACCATATATTTT. This gives the protein CAISDDFSGNTIYF. The V gene is TRBV10-3, the J gene TRBJ1-3, with no clear D. Trimming pared 3 bases from V and 0 bases from J, leaving 6 bases between. The CDR3 spans 14 residues. CDR1 ENHRY and CDR2 SYGVKD come from the germline V gene.